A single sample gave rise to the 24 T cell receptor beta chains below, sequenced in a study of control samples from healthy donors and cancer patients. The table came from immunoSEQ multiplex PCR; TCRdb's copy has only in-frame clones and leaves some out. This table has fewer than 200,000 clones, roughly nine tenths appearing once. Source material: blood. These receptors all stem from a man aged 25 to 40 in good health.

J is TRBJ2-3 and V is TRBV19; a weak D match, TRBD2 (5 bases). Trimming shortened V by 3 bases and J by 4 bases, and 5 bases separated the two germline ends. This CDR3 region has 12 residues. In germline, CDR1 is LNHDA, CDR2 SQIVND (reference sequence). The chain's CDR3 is CASSISADTQYF. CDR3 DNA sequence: TGTGCCAGTAGTATTAGCGCAGATACGCAGTATTTT.

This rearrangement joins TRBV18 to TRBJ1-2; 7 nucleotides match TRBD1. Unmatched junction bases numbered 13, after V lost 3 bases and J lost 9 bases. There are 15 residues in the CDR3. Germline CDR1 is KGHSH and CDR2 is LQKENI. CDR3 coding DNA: TGTGCCAGCTCACCGGATTTACAGGGGCCTCGGCGCTACACCTTC. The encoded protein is CASSPDLQGPRRYTF.

The CDR3 sequence is CASSEGVSGFDNEQFF. CDR3 sequence (DNA): TGTGCCAGCAGTGAAGGCGTGAGCGGATTCGACAATGAGCAGTTCTTC. The rearrangement uses TRBV5-6 and TRBJ2-1; D may be TRBD2 (5 bases). The germline V and J ends were trimmed by 5 bases and 5 bases, with 20 bases remaining between them. Per the germline V gene, CDR1 is SGHDT and CDR2 is YYEEEE. The CDR3 extends over 16 amino acids.

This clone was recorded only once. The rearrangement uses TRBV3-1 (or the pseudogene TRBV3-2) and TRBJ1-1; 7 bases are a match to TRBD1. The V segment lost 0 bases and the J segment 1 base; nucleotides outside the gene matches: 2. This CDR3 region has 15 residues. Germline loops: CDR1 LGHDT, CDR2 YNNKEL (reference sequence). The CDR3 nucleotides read TGTGCCAGCAGCCAAGAAGGGGGCGGGAACACTGAAGCTTTCTTT. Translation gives CASSQEGGGNTEAFF.

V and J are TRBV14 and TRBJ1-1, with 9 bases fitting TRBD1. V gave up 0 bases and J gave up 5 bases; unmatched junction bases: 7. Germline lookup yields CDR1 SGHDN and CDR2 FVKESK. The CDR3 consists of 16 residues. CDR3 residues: CASSQDQGQGRTEAFF. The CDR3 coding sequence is TGTGCCAGCAGCCAAGATCAGGGACAGGGAAGGACTGAAGCTTTCTTT.

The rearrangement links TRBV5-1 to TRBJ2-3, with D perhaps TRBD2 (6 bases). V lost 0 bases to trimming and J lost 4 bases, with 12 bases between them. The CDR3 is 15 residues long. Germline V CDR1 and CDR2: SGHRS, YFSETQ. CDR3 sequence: CASSLVGGAADTQYF. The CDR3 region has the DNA TGCGCCAGCAGCTTGGTTGGCGGGGCGGCAGATACGCAGTATTTT.

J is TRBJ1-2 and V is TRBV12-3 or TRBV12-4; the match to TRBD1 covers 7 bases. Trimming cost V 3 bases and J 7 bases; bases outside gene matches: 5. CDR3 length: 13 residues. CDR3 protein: CASSFRRGVGYTF. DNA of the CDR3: TGTGCCAGCAGTTTCCGCAGGGGGGTTGGCTACACCTTC.

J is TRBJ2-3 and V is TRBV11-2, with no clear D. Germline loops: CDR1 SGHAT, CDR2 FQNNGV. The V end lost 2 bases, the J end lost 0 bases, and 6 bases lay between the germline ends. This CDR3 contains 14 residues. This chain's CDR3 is CASSLRVSTDTQYF. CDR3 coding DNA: TGTGCCAGCAGCTTAAGGGTTAGCACAGATACGCAGTATTTT.

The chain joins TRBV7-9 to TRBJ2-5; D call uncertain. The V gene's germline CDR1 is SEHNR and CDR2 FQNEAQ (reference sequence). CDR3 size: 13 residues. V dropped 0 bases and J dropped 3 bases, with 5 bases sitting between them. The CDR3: CASSLAVEETQYF. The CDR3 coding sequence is TGTGCCAGCAGCTTAGCGGTGGAAGAGACCCAGTACTTC.

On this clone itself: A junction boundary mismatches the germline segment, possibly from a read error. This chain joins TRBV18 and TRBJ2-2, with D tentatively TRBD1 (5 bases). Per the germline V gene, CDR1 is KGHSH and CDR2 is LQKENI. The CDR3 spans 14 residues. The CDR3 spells CASSPQANTGELFF. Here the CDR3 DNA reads TGTGCCAGCTCCCCACAGGCGAACACCGGGGAGCTGTTTTTT.

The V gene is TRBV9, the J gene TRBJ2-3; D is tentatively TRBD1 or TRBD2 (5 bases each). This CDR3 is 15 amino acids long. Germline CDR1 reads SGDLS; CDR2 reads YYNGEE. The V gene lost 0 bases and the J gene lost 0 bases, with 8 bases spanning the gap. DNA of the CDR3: TGTGCCAGCAGCGTAGGGTGGGGGAGCACAGATACGCAGTATTTT. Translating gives CASSVGWGSTDTQYF. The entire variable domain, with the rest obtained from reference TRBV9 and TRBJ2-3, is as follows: DSGVTQTPKHLITATGQRVTLRCSPRSGDLSVYWYQQSLDQGLQFLIQYYNGEERAKGNILERFSAQQFPDLHSELNLSSLELGDSALYFCASSVGWGSTDTQYFGPGTRLTVL.

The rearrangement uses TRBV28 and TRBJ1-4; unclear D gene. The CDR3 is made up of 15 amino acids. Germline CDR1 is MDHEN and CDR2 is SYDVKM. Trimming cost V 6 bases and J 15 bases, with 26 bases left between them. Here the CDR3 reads CASSRETGNSARVFF. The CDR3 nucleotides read TGTGCCAGCAGCAGAGAGACCGGCAATTCTGCAAGGGTGTTTTTT. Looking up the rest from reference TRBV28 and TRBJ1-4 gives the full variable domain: DVKVTQSSRYLVKRTGEKVFLECVQDMDHENMFWYRQDPGLGLRLIYFSYDVKMKEKGDIPEGYSVSREKKERFSLILESASTNQTSMYLCASSRETGNSARVFFGSGTQLSVL.

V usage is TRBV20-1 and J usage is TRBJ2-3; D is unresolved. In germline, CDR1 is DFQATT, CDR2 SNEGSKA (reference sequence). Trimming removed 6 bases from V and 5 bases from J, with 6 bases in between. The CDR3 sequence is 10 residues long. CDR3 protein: CSALRDTQYF. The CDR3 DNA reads TGCAGTGCCCTGAGAGATACGCAGTATTTT.

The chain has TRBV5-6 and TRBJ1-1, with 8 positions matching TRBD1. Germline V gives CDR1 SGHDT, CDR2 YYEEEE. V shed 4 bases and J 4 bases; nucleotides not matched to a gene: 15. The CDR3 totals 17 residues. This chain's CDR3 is CASSGWDRSQGGTEAFF. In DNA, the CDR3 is TGTGCCAGCAGCGGCTGGGACAGGTCACAAGGAGGCACTGAAGCTTTCTTT.

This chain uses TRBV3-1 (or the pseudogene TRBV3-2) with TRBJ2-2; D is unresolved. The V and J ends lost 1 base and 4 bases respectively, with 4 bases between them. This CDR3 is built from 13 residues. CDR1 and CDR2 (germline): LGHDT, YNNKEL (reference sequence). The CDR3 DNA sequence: TGTGCCAGCAGCCAAGCCGGCACCGGGGAGCTGTTTTTT. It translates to CASSQAGTGELFF.

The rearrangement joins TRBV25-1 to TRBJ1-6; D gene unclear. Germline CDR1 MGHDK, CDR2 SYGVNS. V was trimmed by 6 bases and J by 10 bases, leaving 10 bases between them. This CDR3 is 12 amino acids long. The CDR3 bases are TGTGCCAGCAGCGCGCCGGGGTCACCCCTCCACTTT. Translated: CASSAPGSPLHF.

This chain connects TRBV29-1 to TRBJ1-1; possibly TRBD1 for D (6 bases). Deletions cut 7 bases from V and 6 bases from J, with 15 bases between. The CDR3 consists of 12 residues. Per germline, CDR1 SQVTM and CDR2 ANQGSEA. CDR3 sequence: CSAVDSAAEAFF. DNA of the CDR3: TGCAGCGCTGTGGACAGTGCGGCTGAAGCTTTCTTT. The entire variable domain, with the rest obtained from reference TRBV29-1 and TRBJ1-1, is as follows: SAVISQKPSRDICQRGTSLTIQCQVDSQVTMMFWYRQQPGQSLTLIATANQGSEATYESGFVIDKFPISRPNLTFSTLTVSNMSPEDSSIYLCSAVDSAAEAFFGQGTRLTVV.

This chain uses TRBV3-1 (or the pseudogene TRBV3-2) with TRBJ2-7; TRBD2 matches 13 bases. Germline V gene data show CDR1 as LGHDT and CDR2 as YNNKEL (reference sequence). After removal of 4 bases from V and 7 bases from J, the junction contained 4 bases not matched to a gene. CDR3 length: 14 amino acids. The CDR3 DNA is TGTGCCAGCAGCCGACTAGCGGGAGGTTGGGAGCAGTACTTC. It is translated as CASSRLAGGWEQYF.

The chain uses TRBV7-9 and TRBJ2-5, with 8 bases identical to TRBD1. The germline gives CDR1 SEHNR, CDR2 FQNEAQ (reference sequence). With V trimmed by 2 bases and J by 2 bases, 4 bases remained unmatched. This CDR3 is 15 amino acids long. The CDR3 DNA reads TGTGCCAGCAGCTTAACAGGGGGGATACAAGAGACCCAGTACTTC. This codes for CASSLTGGIQETQYF.

The CDR3 spells CASSLGGMSTGELFF. For the CDR3, the DNA is TGTGCCAGCAGCTTGGGAGGGATGAGCACCGGGGAGCTGTTTTTT. The rearrangement uses TRBV5-6 and TRBJ2-2; perhaps TRBD2 as D (5 bases). V lost 0 bases and J 4 bases, leaving 10 bases between the germline ends. The CDR3 loop spans 15 amino acids. Per the germline V gene, CDR1 is SGHDT and CDR2 is YYEEEE.

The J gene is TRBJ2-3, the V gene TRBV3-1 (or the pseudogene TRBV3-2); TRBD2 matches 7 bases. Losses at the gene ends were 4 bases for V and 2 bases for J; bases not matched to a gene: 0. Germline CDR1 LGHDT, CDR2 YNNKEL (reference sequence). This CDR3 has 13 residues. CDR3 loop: CASSRDYTDTQYF. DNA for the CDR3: TGTGCCAGCAGCCGGGACTACACAGATACGCAGTATTTT.

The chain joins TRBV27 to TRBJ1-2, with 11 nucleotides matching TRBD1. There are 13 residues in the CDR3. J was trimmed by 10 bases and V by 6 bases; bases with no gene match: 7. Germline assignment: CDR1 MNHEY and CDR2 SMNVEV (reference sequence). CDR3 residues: CASSQGQGGVYTF. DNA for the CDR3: TGTGCCAGCAGCCAGGGACAGGGGGGGGTCTACACCTTC.

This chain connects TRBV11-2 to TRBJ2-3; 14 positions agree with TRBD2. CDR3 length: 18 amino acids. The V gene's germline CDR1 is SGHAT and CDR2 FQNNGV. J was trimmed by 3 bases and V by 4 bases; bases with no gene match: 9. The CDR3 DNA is TGTGCCAGCAGCTCCCCCGGGACTAGCGGGAGTGTTACAGATACGCAGTATTTT. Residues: CASSSPGTSGSVTDTQYF.

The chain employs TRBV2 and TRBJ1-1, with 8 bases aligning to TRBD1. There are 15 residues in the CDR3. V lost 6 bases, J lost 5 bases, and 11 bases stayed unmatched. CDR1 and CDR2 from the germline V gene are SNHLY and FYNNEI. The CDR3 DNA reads TGTGCCAGCAGCCTTACTGGACAGGGTCGTACTGAAGCTTTCTTT. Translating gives CASSLTGQGRTEAFF.